This T cell receptor beta chain was identified in a study of CD8 T cells in ankylosing spondylitis. In TCRdb, the 5' RACE reads were re-called with MiXCR into one record per CDR3 protein. In the table there are hundreds of thousands of distinct CDR3 sequences, 32% of which are singletons. The CDR3 runs to 15 residues. The germline V and J ends were trimmed by 3 bases and 0 bases, with 9 bases remaining between them. This chain uses TRBV12-3 or TRBV12-4 with TRBJ1-3, with D unresolved. The sequenced sample consisted of blood, either unsorted or a sorted T cell fraction (not recorded which). The sequence was collected from a male donor with ankylosing spondylitis or in good health (not recorded which). In DNA form, the CDR3 reads TGTGCCAGCAGTTTTGGGGAGGGCTCTGGAAACACCATATATTTT. It codes for CASSFGEGSGNTIYF.